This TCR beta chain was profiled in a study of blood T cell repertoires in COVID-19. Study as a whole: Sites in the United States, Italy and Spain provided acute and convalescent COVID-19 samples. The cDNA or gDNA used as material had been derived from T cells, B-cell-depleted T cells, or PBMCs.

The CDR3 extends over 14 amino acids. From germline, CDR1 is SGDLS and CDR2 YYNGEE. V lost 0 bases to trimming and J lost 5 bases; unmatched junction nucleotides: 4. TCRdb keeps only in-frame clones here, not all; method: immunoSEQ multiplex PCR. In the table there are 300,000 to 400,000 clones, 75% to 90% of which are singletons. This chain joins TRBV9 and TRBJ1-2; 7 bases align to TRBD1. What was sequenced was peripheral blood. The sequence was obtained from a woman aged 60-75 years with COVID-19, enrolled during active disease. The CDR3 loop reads CASSVGSGGYGYTF. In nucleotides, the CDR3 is TGTGCCAGCAGCGTAGGGTCAGGGGGATATGGCTACACCTTC.